The entry below gives a single TCR beta chain sequence along with its context. Trimming at V came to 0 bases and at J to 5 bases, leaving 8 bases not matched to a gene. The CDR3 is 17 residues long. Germline CDR1 and CDR2: KGHSH and LQKENI. This sample was taken from a study of blood T cell repertoires in COVID-19. At the level of the study: Material from acute and convalescent COVID-19 was sourced from the United States, Italy and Spain. Nucleic acid was either cDNA or gDNA, and it came from T cells, B-cell-depleted T cells, or PBMCs.

This table comes from immunoSEQ multiplex PCR, and its TCRdb copy is limited to in-frame clones, with some not included. The repertoire holds hundreds of thousands of clones, with 86% as singletons. Each recovered donor of Cohort 3 presented with two negative PCRs, clearance, or symptom resolution. Sequences were obtained from PBMCs or T cells enriched from blood (not recorded which). This chain uses TRBV18 with TRBJ2-1; 9 bases agree with TRBD2. The TCR comes from a woman aged 45-65 years who had recovered from COVID-19. As DNA, the CDR3 is TGTGCCAGCTCACCACCTGGAGGAGCTAGCGGGAACAATGAGCAGTTCTTC. The encoded protein is CASSPPGGASGNNEQFF. Complete variable domain (other parts from reference TRBV18 and TRBJ2-1): NAGVMQNPRHLVRRRGQEARLRCSPMKGHSHVYWYRQLPEEGLKFMVYLQKENIIDESGMPKERFSAEFPKEGPSILRIQQVVRGDSAAYFCASSPPGGASGNNEQFFGPGTRLTVL.